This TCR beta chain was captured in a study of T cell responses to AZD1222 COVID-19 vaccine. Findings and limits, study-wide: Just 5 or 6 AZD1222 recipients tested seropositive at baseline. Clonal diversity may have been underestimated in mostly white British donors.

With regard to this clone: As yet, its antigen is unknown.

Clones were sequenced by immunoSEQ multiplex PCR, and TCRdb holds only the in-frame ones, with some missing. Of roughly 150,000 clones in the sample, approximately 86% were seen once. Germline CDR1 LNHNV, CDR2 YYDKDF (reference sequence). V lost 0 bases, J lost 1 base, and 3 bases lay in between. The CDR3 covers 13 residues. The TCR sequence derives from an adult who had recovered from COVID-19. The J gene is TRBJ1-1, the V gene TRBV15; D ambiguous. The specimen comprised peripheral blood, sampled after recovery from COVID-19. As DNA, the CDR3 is TGTGCCACCAGCAGAGATCCGAACACTGAAGCTTTCTTT. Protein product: CATSRDPNTEAFF.